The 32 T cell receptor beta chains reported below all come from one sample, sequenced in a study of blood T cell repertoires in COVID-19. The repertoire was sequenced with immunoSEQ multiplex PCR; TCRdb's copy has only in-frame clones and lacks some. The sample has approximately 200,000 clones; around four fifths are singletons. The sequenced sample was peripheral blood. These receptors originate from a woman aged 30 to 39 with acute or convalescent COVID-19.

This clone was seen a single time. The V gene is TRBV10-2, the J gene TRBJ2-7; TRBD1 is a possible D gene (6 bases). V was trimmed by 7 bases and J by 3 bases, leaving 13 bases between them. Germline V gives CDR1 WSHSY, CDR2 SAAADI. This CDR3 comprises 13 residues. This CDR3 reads CASTGDKNYEQYF. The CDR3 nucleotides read TGCGCCAGCACCGGGGACAAAAACTACGAGCAGTACTTC.

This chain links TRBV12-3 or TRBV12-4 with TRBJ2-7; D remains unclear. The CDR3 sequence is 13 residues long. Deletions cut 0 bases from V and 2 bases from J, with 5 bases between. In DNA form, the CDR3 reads TGTGCCAGCAGTTTAGCCACTGCCTACGAGCAGTACTTC. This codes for CASSLATAYEQYF.

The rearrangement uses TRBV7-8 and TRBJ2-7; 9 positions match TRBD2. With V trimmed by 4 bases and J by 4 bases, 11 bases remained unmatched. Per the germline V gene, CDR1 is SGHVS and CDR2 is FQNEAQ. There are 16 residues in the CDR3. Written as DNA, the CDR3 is TGTGCCAGCAGCTCACCCCGTAGCGGGAGTGTATACGAGCAGTACTTC. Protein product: CASSSPRSGSVYEQYF.

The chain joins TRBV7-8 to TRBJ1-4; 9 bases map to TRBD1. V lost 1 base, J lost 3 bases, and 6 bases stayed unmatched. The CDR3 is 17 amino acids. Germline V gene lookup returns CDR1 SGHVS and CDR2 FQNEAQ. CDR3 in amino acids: CASSLGGTGQSNEKLFF. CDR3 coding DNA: TGTGCCAGCAGCTTAGGAGGGACAGGGCAATCTAATGAAAAACTGTTTTTT.

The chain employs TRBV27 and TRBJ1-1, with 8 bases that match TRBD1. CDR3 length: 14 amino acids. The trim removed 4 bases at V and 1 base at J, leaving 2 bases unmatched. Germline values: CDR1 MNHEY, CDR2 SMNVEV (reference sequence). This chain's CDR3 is CASSSGQGNTEAFF. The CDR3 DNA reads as TGTGCCAGCAGTTCCGGACAGGGGAACACTGAAGCTTTCTTT.

The CDR3 protein is CASSADSRNFYTF. The CDR3 DNA is TGTGCCAGCAGTGCTGACAGTCGCAACTTCTACACCTTC. This chain uses TRBV28 with TRBJ1-2; TRBD1 might be the D (5 bases). V lost 5 bases to trimming and J lost 10 bases, with 17 bases between them. Germline CDR1 MDHEN, CDR2 SYDVKM. The CDR3 spans 13 residues.

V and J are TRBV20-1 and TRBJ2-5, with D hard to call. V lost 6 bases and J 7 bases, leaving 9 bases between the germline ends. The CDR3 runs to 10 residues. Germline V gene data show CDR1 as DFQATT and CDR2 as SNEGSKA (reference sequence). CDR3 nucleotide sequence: TGCAGTGCGGGCTATGGGACCCAGTACTTC. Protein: CSAGYGTQYF.

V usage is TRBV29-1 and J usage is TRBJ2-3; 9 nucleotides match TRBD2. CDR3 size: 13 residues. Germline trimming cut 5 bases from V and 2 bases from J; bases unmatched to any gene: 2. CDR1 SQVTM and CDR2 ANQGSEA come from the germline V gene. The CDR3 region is CSVRLADTDTQYF. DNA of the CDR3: TGCAGCGTTAGACTAGCGGACACAGATACGCAGTATTTT.

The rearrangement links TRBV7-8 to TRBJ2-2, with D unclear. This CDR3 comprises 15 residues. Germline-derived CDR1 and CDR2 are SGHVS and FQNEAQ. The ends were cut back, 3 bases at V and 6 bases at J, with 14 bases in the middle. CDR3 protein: CASSLRRMIAGELFF. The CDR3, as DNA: TGTGCCAGCAGCTTGCGGAGAATGATCGCCGGGGAGCTGTTTTTT.

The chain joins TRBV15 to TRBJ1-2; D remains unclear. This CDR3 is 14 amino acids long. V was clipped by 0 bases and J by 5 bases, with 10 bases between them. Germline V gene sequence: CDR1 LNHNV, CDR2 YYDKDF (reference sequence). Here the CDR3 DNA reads TGTGCCACCAGCAGAGATACCCCGGGTTATGGCTACACCTTC. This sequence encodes CATSRDTPGYGYTF.

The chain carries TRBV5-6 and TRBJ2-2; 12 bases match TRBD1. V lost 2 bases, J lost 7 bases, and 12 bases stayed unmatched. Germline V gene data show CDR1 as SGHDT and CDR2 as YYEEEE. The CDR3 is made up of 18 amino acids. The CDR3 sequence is CASSLLGPGQGAGGELFF. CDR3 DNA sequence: TGTGCCAGCAGCTTATTAGGACCGGGACAGGGGGCCGGCGGGGAGCTGTTTTTT.

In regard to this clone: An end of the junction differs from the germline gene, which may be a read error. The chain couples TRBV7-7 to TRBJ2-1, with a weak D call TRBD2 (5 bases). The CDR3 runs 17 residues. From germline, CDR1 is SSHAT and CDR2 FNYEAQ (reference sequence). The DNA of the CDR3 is TGTGCTAGCAGCTTAGCGCCCGGGAATTATGGTAGGAATGAGCAGTTCTTC. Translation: CASSLAPGNYGRNEQFF.

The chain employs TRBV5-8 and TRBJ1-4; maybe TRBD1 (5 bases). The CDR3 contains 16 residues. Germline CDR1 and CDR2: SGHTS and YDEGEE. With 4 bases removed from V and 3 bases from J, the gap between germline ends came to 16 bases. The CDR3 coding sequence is TGTGCCAGCAGCCCCGCCTTGACAGCGTCTAATGAAAAACTGTTTTTT. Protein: CASSPALTASNEKLFF.

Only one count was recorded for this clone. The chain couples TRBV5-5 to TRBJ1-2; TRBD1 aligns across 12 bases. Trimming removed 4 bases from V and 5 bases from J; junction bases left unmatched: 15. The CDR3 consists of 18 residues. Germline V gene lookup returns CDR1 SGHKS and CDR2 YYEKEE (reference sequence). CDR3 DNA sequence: TGTGCCAGCAGCCTCGACGGGACAGGGGGCCAAAGGCCTTATGGCTACACCTTC. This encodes CASSLDGTGGQRPYGYTF. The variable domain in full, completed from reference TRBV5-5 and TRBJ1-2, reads DAGVTQSPTHLIKTRGQQVTLRCSPISGHKSVSWYQQVLGQGPQFIFQYYEKEERGRGNFPDRFSARQFPNYSSELNVNALLLGDSALYLCASSLDGTGGQRPYGYTFGSGTRLTVV.

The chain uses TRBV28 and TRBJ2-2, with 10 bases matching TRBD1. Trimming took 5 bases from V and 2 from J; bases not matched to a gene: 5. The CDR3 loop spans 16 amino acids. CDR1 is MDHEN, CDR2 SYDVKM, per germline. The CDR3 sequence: CASSPTGGQNTGELFF. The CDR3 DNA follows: TGTGCCAGCAGTCCGACAGGGGGCCAAAACACCGGGGAGCTGTTTTTT.

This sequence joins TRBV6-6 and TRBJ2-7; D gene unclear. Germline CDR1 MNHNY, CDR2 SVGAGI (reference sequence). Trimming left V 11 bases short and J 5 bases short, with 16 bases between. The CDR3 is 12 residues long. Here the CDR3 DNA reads TGTGCCGTCACTGGGCTCGTTAACGAGCAGTACTTC. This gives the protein CAVTGLVNEQYF.

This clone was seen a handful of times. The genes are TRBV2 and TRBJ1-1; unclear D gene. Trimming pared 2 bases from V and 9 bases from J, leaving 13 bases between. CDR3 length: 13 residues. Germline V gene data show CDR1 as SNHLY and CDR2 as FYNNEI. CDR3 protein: CASSERQVPKAFF. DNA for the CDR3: TGTGCCAGCAGTGAAAGGCAGGTTCCAAAAGCTTTCTTT.

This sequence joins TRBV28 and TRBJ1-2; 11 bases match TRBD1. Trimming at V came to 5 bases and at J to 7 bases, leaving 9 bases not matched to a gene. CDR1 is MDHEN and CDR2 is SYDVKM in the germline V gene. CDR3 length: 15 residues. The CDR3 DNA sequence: TGTGCCAGCAGTGGAGCCGGGACAGGGGGAGTTGGCTACACCTTC. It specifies CASSGAGTGGVGYTF.

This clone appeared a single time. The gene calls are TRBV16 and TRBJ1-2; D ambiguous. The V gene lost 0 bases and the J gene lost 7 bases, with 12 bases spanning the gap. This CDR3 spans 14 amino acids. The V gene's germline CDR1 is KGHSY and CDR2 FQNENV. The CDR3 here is CASSQSSPNFGYTF. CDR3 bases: TGTGCCAGCAGCCAATCGAGTCCGAATTTTGGCTACACCTTC.

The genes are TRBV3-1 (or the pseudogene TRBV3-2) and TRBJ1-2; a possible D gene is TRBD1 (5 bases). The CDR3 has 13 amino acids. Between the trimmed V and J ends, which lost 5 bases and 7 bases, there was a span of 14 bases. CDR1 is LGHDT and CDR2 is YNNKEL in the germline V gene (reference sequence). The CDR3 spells CASSSTRDSGYTF. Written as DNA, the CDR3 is TGTGCCAGCAGCTCTACCAGAGACAGTGGCTACACCTTC.

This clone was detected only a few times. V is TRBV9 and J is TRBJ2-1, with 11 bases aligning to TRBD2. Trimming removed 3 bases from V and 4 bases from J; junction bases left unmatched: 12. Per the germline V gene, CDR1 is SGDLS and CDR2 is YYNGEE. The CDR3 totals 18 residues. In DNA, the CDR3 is TGTGCCAGCAGCGCCCGGGCCTTAGCGGGGGGGATATACAATGAGCAGTTCTTC. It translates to CASSARALAGGIYNEQFF.

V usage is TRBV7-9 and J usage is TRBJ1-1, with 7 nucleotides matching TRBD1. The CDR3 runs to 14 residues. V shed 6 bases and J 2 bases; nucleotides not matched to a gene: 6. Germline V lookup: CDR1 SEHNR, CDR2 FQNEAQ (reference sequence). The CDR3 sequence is CASRDRDRNTEAFF. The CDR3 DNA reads TGTGCCAGCAGGGACCGGGACAGAAACACTGAAGCTTTCTTT.

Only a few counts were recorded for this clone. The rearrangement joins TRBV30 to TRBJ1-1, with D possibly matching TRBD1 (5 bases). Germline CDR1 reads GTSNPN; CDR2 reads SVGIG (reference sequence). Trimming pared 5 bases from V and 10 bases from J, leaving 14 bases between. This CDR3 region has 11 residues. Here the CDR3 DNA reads TGTGCCTGGTACACGGGGGGAACAGCTTTCTTT. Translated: CAWYTGGTAFF. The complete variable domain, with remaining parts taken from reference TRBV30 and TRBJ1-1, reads SQTIHQWPATLVQPVGSPLSLECTVEGTSNPNLYWYRQAAGRGLQLLFYSVGIGQISSEVPQNLSASRPQDRQFILSSKKLLLSDSGFYLCAWYTGGTAFFGQGTRLTVV.

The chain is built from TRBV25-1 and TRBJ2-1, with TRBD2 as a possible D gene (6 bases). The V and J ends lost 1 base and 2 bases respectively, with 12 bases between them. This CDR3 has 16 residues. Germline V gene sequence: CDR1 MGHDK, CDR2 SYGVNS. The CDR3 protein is CASSEWGGDAYNEQFF. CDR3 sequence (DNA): TGTGCCAGCAGTGAATGGGGCGGGGACGCCTACAATGAGCAGTTCTTC.

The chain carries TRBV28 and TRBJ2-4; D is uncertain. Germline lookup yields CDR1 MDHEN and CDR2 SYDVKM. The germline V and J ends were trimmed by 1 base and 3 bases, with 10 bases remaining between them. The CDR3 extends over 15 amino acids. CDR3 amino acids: CASSLFGSGKNIQYF. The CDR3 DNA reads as TGTGCCAGCAGTTTATTCGGTTCCGGCAAAAACATTCAGTACTTC.

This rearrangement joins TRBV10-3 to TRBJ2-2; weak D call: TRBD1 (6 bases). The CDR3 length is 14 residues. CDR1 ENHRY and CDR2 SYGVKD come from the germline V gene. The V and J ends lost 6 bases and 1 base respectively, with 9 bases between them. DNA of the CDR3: TGTGCCATCAGCTGGGGACAGAACACCGGGGAGCTGTTTTTT. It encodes CAISWGQNTGELFF.

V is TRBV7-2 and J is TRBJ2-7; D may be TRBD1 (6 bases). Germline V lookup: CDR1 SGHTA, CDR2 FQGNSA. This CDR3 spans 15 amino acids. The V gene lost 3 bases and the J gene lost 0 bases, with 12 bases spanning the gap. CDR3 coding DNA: TGTGCCAGCAGCTTCAGGGACACTAGCTCCTACGAGCAGTACTTC. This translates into CASSFRDTSSYEQYF.

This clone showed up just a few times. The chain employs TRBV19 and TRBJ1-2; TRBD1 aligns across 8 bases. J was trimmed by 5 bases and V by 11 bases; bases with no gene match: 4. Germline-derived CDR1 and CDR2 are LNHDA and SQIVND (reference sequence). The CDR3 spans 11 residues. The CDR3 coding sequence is TGTGCCGGCCGGACAGGGTATGGCTACACCTTC. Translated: CAGRTGYGYTF.

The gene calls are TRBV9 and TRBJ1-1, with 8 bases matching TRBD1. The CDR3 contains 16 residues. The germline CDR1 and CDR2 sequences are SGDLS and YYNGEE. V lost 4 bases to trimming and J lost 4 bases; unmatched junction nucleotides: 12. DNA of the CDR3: TGTGCCAGCAGCCCCCGGCAGGGGGCTCGGGGCACTGAAGCTTTCTTT. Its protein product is CASSPRQGARGTEAFF.

The CDR3 protein is CASSFPGQGGADTQYF. DNA for the CDR3: TGTGCCAGCAGCTTTCCGGGACAGGGAGGCGCAGATACGCAGTATTTT. This chain links TRBV7-2 with TRBJ2-3, with TRBD1 matching over 9 bases. Germline CDR1 is SGHTA and CDR2 is FQGNSA. With 3 bases clipped from V and 4 bases from J, the junction kept 8 bases outside the gene matches. The CDR3 spans 16 residues.

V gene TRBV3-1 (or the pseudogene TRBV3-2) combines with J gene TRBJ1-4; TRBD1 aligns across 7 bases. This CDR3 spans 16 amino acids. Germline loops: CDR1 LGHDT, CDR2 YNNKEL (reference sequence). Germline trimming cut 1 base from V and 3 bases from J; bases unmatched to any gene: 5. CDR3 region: CASSQGRDSSNEKLFF. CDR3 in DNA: TGTGCCAGCAGCCAAGGCCGGGACAGTTCTAATGAAAAACTGTTTTTT.

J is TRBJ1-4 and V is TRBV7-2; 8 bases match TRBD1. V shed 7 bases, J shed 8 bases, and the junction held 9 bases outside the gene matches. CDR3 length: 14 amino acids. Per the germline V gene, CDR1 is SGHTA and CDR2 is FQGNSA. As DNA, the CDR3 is TGTGCCAGCACCCCAGGGGGCGTTGGGGAAAAACTGTTTTTT. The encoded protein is CASTPGGVGEKLFF.